What follows are 13 T cell receptor beta chains derived from one specimen sequenced in a study of cytomegalovirus exposure and HLA in healthy donors. The PCR employed 60 Vbeta primers together with 13 Jbeta primers. Using immunoSEQ multiplex PCR, the repertoire was profiled, and TCRdb retains in-frame clones only, with some absent. The table includes 100,000 to 150,000 clones, around 80% detected once. Source material: PBMCs. The receptors derive from a female donor in good health and CMV-seronegative.

The rearrangement uses TRBV7-8 and TRBJ1-3, with unresolved D. The CDR3 is 13 amino acids. Germline CDR1 is SGHVS and CDR2 is FQNEAQ. V was pared by 5 bases and J by 9 bases, with 14 bases between. As DNA, the CDR3 is TGTGCCAGCAGCGAAACCCCTACAGCCACCATATATTTT. This sequence encodes CASSETPTATIYF.

The V call is TRBV2, the J call TRBJ1-3; TRBD1 aligns across 7 bases. The CDR3 runs to 14 residues. Trimming at V came to 7 bases and at J to 3 bases, leaving 6 bases not matched to a gene. In germline, CDR1 is SNHLY, CDR2 FYNNEI. The CDR3 region has the DNA TGTGCCAGCAAGACAGGGAACTTTGGAAACACCATATATTTT. Residues: CASKTGNFGNTIYF.

This clone was observed a handful of times. The chain combines TRBV5-5 with TRBJ2-2; a possible D gene is TRBD2 (5 bases). Germline V lookup: CDR1 SGHKS, CDR2 YYEKEE (reference sequence). The CDR3 loop spans 17 amino acids. V gave up 5 bases and J gave up 6 bases, with 23 bases separating them. This CDR3 is CASSQMSGTPDAGELFF. The DNA of the CDR3 is TGTGCCAGCAGTCAAATGTCGGGAACACCGGACGCCGGGGAGCTGTTTTTT. Full variable domain (outside the CDR3, taken from reference TRBV5-5 and TRBJ2-2): DAGVTQSPTHLIKTRGQQVTLRCSPISGHKSVSWYQQVLGQGPQFIFQYYEKEERGRGNFPDRFSARQFPNYSSELNVNALLLGDSALYLCASSQMSGTPDAGELFFGEGSRLTVL.

The chain is built from TRBV12-5 and TRBJ2-3, with 15 bases matching TRBD2. The trim removed 2 bases at V and 9 bases at J, leaving 3 bases unmatched. The CDR3 is 15 amino acids. Germline CDR1 reads LGHNT; CDR2 reads FRNRAP. The chain's CDR3 is CASGLTGTSGRTQYF. The CDR3 nucleotides read TGTGCTAGTGGTTTGACCGGGACTAGCGGGAGGACGCAGTATTTT. Full variable domain (missing parts from reference TRBV12-5 and TRBJ2-3): DARVTQTPRHKVTEMGQEVTMRCQPILGHNTVFWYRQTMMQGLELLAYFRNRAPLDDSGMPKDRFSAEMPDATLATLKIQPSEPRDSAVYFCASGLTGTSGRTQYFGPGTRLTVL.

This chain connects TRBV7-9 to TRBJ1-5; 9 nucleotides line up with TRBD1. CDR1 is SEHNR, CDR2 FQNEAQ, per germline (reference sequence). Losses at the gene ends were 3 bases for V and 4 bases for J; bases not matched to a gene: 13. The CDR3 extends over 18 amino acids. CDR3 in DNA: TGTGCCAGCAGCTTCACCCACCTCGACAGGGGGGGAAATCAGCCCCAGCATTTT. Translated: CASSFTHLDRGGNQPQHF.

This sequence joins TRBV5-8 and TRBJ1-4, with a possible D match to TRBD1 (5 bases). The germline V gene has CDR1 SGHTS and CDR2 YDEGEE. Trimming left V 5 bases short and J 2 bases short, with 10 bases between. The CDR3 totals 14 residues. CDR3 sequence (DNA): TGTGCCAGCAGTCGGGGGTGGACTAATGAAAAACTGTTTTTT. As protein: CASSRGWTNEKLFF.

The V and J genes are TRBV9 and TRBJ2-7; 8 bases are a match to TRBD1. The CDR3 loop spans 14 amino acids. The ends lost 0 bases at V and 3 bases at J; junction bases unmatched: 2. Germline CDR1 SGDLS, CDR2 YYNGEE. The DNA for the CDR3 is TGTGCCAGCAGCGTAGCCACAGGGGGCTACGAGCAGTACTTC. Translating gives CASSVATGGYEQYF.

This chain links TRBV6-1 with TRBJ1-1, with D maybe TRBD1 (5 bases). CDR3 size: 16 residues. Trimming shortened V by 3 bases and J by 2 bases, and 16 bases separated the two germline ends. Germline assignment: CDR1 MNHNS and CDR2 SASEGT. CDR3 in DNA: TGTGCCAGCAGTGATGCATTCAGGGTTCCCAACACTGAAGCTTTCTTT. It specifies CASSDAFRVPNTEAFF.

The rearrangement uses TRBV13 and TRBJ2-5; 10 bases map to TRBD2. The J call may be mistaken, given a closer DNA end match to TRBJ2-7. Germline V lookup: CDR1 PRHDT, CDR2 FYEKMQ (reference sequence). CDR3 size: 16 residues. The CDR3 bases are TGTGCCAGCAGCTTAGATATAGCGGGGGGCCACTACGAGCAGTACTTC. It is translated as CASSLDIAGGHYEQYF.

This chain connects TRBV9 to TRBJ1-6; D possibly corresponds to TRBD1 (6 bases). Germline V gene lookup returns CDR1 SGDLS and CDR2 YYNGEE. The CDR3 totals 14 residues. Trimming removed 4 bases at V and 8 bases at J, with 13 bases between. CDR3 protein: CASSQQGRDSPLHF. Written as DNA, the CDR3 is TGTGCCAGCAGCCAACAGGGTCGTGATTCACCCCTCCACTTT.

This clone has a single count. The chain combines TRBV30 with TRBJ2-5, with 11 bases that match TRBD2. J gave up 6 bases and V 3 bases, and 9 bases lay outside the gene matches. Per the germline V gene, CDR1 is GTSNPN and CDR2 is SVGIG (reference sequence). There are 15 residues in the CDR3. The CDR3 protein is CAWRRAGTSGQTQYF. The CDR3 nucleotides read TGTGCCTGGAGGAGGGCCGGGACTAGCGGACAGACCCAGTACTTC.

The J gene is TRBJ1-4, the V gene TRBV5-1, with 7 bases identical to TRBD1. CDR1 and CDR2 (germline): SGHRS, YFSETQ. After removal of 7 bases from V and 3 bases from J, the junction contained 6 bases not matched to a gene. The CDR3 is 14 residues long. The CDR3 DNA reads TGCGCCAGCGGGCAGGGGGATGCTAATGAAAAACTGTTTTTT. As protein: CASGQGDANEKLFF.

The rearrangement joins TRBV11-2 to TRBJ2-7; 7 positions agree with TRBD1. Trimming removed 5 bases from V and 3 bases from J; junction bases left unmatched: 7. This CDR3 contains 14 residues. Germline-derived CDR1 and CDR2 are SGHAT and FQNNGV. The CDR3 protein is CASSIGTVGYEQYF. CDR3 nucleotide sequence: TGTGCCAGCAGCATCGGGACAGTCGGCTACGAGCAGTACTTC.